Listed here is a single TCR beta chain. These data belong to a study of blood T cell repertoires in COVID-19. Study at large: Samples came from the United States, Italy and Spain, spanning acute and convalescent COVID-19. Sources were T cells, B-cell-depleted T cells, or PBMCs; the material itself was cDNA or gDNA.

The data were produced by immunoSEQ multiplex PCR, yet TCRdb's version contains in-frame clones alone and is incomplete. The repertoire includes roughly 63,000 clones, about 80% of them detected once, and roughly a third sits in the top ten. Trimming removed 7 bases from V and 1 base from J; junction bases left unmatched: 3. The CDR3 spans 14 residues. Germline V gives CDR1 MNHEY, CDR2 SMNVEV (reference sequence). Sequenced: peripheral blood. The chain joins TRBV27 to TRBJ2-3, with TRBD1 matching over 9 bases. This TCR was sampled from a human donor in a cohort sampled during active COVID-19. The CDR3 here is CASKRQGGTDTQYF. The CDR3 nucleotides are TGTGCCAGCAAAAGACAGGGGGGCACAGATACGCAGTATTTT.